These T cell receptor beta chains were read from a single sample in a study of blood T cell repertoires in COVID-19. TCRdb's table, derived via immunoSEQ multiplex PCR, lists solely in-frame clones and lacks some. The table has roughly 290,000 clones, approximately 86% seen once. Sample: peripheral blood. The receptors shown here come from a woman between 50 and 59 years old with active or convalescent COVID-19. Each CDR3 is given with its conserved first and last residue. The order of the fields is CDR3 DNA, CDR3 protein, V gene, clone size, D gene, J gene. D genes are given only for firm matches. Expanded clones are given a class, and other clones once, few, many or no size at all.

CDR3nt: TGTGCCAGCAGCGTTTCAGCCGCGGGAGAGACCCAGTACTTC; CDR3aa: CASSVSAAGETQYF; v_gene: TRBV9; abundance: .; d_gene: .; j_gene: TRBJ2-5
CDR3nt: TGTGCCAGCCTAAGCGGGAGGAGCGGTAACAATGAGCAGTTCTTC; CDR3aa: CASLSGRSGNNEQFF; v_gene: TRBV2; abundance: .; d_gene: TRBD2; j_gene: TRBJ2-1
CDR3nt: TGTGCCAGCAGGCAGGGCGGCAATTCACCCCTCCACTTT; CDR3aa: CASRQGGNSPLHF; v_gene: TRBV27; abundance: .; d_gene: .; j_gene: TRBJ1-6
CDR3nt: TGTGCCAGCGGACTATCGGTTGAGCAGTTCTTC; CDR3aa: CASGLSVEQFF; v_gene: TRBV12-3/TRBV12-4; abundance: .; d_gene: .; j_gene: TRBJ2-1
CDR3nt: TGTGCCAGCAGTTCCATACCGGGAGACAGGGGCGTTTATGGCTACACCTTC; CDR3aa: CASSSIPGDRGVYGYTF; v_gene: TRBV28; abundance: .; d_gene: TRBD1; j_gene: TRBJ1-2
CDR3nt: TGTGCCAGTAGAGCTAGCGGGAGCTCCTACAATGAGCAGTTCTTC; CDR3aa: CASRASGSSYNEQFF; v_gene: TRBV19; abundance: once; d_gene: TRBD2; j_gene: TRBJ2-1
CDR3nt: TGTGCCAGCAGTTTAGGACAGGGGTTTCGCCAGCCCCAGCATTTT; CDR3aa: CASSLGQGFRQPQHF; v_gene: TRBV28; abundance: .; d_gene: TRBD1; j_gene: TRBJ1-5
CDR3nt: TGTGCCAGCTCACCACCCGGGTCCCGAGTGTATTCACCCCTCCACTTT; CDR3aa: CASSPPGSRVYSPLHF; v_gene: TRBV18; abundance: .; d_gene: .; j_gene: TRBJ1-6
CDR3nt: TGTGCCAGCAGCGCCGGCAATGAGCAGTTCTTC; CDR3aa: CASSAGNEQFF; v_gene: TRBV9; abundance: .; d_gene: .; j_gene: TRBJ2-1
CDR3nt: TGCGCCAGCAGCTGGGACAGGCATTACGAGCAGTACTTC; CDR3aa: CASSWDRHYEQYF; v_gene: TRBV5-1; abundance: .; d_gene: TRBD1; j_gene: TRBJ2-7
CDR3nt: TGTGCCATCAGGGACAGTTCGTCCTCCTATAATTCACCCCTCCACTTT; CDR3aa: CAIRDSSSSYNSPLHF; v_gene: TRBV10-3; abundance: .; d_gene: .; j_gene: TRBJ1-6
CDR3nt: TGCGCCAGCAGCTTGTCGGGGAGCTCCTACGAGCAGTACTTC; CDR3aa: CASSLSGSSYEQYF; v_gene: TRBV5-1; abundance: .; d_gene: .; j_gene: TRBJ2-7
CDR3nt: TGCAGCGTGGGAAAGCGGGAGGGCTCCTACAATGAGCAGTTCTTC; CDR3aa: CSVGKREGSYNEQFF; v_gene: TRBV29-1; abundance: .; d_gene: TRBD2; j_gene: TRBJ2-1
CDR3nt: TGTGCCAGCAGCTTAGCGACCCGGGTGTACAATGAGCAGTTCTTC; CDR3aa: CASSLATRVYNEQFF; v_gene: TRBV7-2; abundance: .; d_gene: .; j_gene: TRBJ2-1
CDR3nt: TGTGCCAGCAGTTTAAAGGTAGCGGGAGCGACCGGGGAGCTGTTTTTT; CDR3aa: CASSLKVAGATGELFF; v_gene: TRBV27; abundance: .; d_gene: TRBD2; j_gene: TRBJ2-2
CDR3nt: TGTGCCAGCAGCTTAGGTTGGACTAGCGGGGACAATGAGCAGTTCTTC; CDR3aa: CASSLGWTSGDNEQFF; v_gene: TRBV7-9; abundance: .; d_gene: TRBD2; j_gene: TRBJ2-1
CDR3nt: TGCAGCGGGCGGACAGGCACAACTAATGAAAAACTGTTTTTT; CDR3aa: CSGRTGTTNEKLFF; v_gene: TRBV29-1; abundance: .; d_gene: TRBD1; j_gene: TRBJ1-4
CDR3nt: TGTGCCAGCAGGGACGGGACAGTGAGCACAGATACGCAGTATTTT; CDR3aa: CASRDGTVSTDTQYF; v_gene: TRBV11-2; abundance: .; d_gene: TRBD1; j_gene: TRBJ2-3
CDR3nt: TGTGCCAGCAGCTTGGATTGGGCTAGCGGGAGCCCCAATGAGCAGTTCTTC; CDR3aa: CASSLDWASGSPNEQFF; v_gene: TRBV5-4; abundance: .; d_gene: TRBD2; j_gene: TRBJ2-1
CDR3nt: TGTGCCAGCAGGGTCGGACAGGGGAAGCTAGACGAGCAGTACTTC; CDR3aa: CASRVGQGKLDEQYF; v_gene: TRBV3-1/TRBV3-2; abundance: .; d_gene: TRBD1; j_gene: TRBJ2-7
CDR3nt: TGTGCCAGCAGCCTTGGACTACCTAAGTTGCAGTTCTTC; CDR3aa: CASSLGLPKLQFF; v_gene: TRBV7-2; abundance: .; d_gene: .; j_gene: TRBJ2-1
CDR3nt: TGTGCCAGTAGTTCGAGGGAAAACGAAAAACTGTTTTTT; CDR3aa: CASSSRENEKLFF; v_gene: TRBV19; abundance: .; d_gene: .; j_gene: TRBJ1-4